The 25 T cell receptor beta chains presented below share a single source sample, sequenced in a study of CD8 T cells in Susac syndrome. An input of 0.5 to 1 ug of RNA was subjected to reverse transcription using random hexamers. Each CDR3 protein is one row after TCRdb ran MiXCR on the immunoSEQ multiplex PCR reads. The data hold about 140,000 distinct CDR3 sequences, with 85% to 95% observed a single time. Sequencing used CD4+ T cells from PBMCs. The receptor source for this set is a human donor with Susac syndrome.

This chain connects TRBV6-5 to TRBJ2-7; D is possibly TRBD2 (7 bases). The germline CDR1 and CDR2 sequences are MNHEY and SVGAGI. This CDR3 spans 13 amino acids. Trimming pared 8 bases from V and 8 bases from J, leaving 19 bases between. The CDR3 region has the DNA TGTGCCAGCTCTCGCCCGGGGGGCCAGAAGCAGTACTTC. It codes for CASSRPGGQKQYF.

The chain employs TRBV9 and TRBJ2-5; either TRBD1 or TRBD2 may supply D (5 bases each). There are 16 residues in the CDR3. The V gene lost 2 bases and the J gene lost 4 bases, with 18 bases spanning the gap. CDR1 is SGDLS and CDR2 is YYNGEE in the germline V gene. CDR3 in amino acids: CASSVTGTPSPETQYF. CDR3 nucleotide sequence: TGTGCCAGCAGCGTGACCGGGACGCCAAGCCCAGAGACCCAGTACTTC.

This chain connects TRBV11-2 to TRBJ2-7; tentatively, D is TRBD1 or TRBD2 (5 bases each). V lost 5 bases to trimming and J lost 2 bases, with 19 bases between them. Germline values: CDR1 SGHAT, CDR2 FQNNGV. The CDR3 runs 16 residues. This CDR3 is CASSAVPRGKTYEQYF. CDR3 coding DNA: TGTGCCAGCAGCGCCGTCCCGAGGGGCAAGACCTACGAGCAGTACTTC.

The genes are TRBV7-2 and TRBJ1-5, with a possible D match to TRBD1 (5 bases). Germline V gene lookup returns CDR1 SGHTA and CDR2 FQGNSA. CDR3 length: 13 amino acids. V lost 4 bases and J 4 bases, leaving 8 bases between the germline ends. The DNA of the CDR3 is TGTGCCAGCAGCTCGGACATAAATCAGCCCCAGCATTTT. It specifies CASSSDINQPQHF.

A single count supports this clonotype. The rearrangement joins TRBV4-2 to TRBJ2-3; 11 positions match TRBD2. The trim removed 1 base at V and 0 bases at J, leaving 9 bases unmatched. Germline-derived CDR1 and CDR2 are LGHNA and YNFKEQ. This CDR3 has 19 amino acids. Here the CDR3 reads CASSQGLLTSGTSTDTQYF. CDR3 DNA: TGTGCCAGCAGCCAAGGGCTCCTGACTAGCGGGACTAGCACAGATACGCAGTATTTT.

This clonotype has just a few counts. The V gene is TRBV7-8, the J gene TRBJ2-7, with TRBD1 matching 7 bases. The germline V gene encodes CDR1 SGHVS and CDR2 FQNEAQ. The CDR3 spans 14 residues. With 6 bases clipped from V and 2 bases from J, the junction kept 7 bases outside the gene matches. CDR3 in DNA: TGTGCCAGCAGGGGGGACAGACTGGCCTACGAGCAGTACTTC. Amino acid sequence: CASRGDRLAYEQYF.

This chain links TRBV7-3 with TRBJ2-1; TRBD1 matches 10 bases. The CDR3 sequence is 14 residues long. Germline assignment: CDR1 SGHTA and CDR2 FQGTGA. Trimming took 5 bases from V and 6 from J; bases not matched to a gene: 4. The chain's CDR3 is CASSPGTGANEQFF. The CDR3 region has the DNA TGTGCCAGCAGCCCCGGGACAGGGGCCAATGAGCAGTTCTTC.

This clonotype was seen only once. The genes are TRBV7-9 and TRBJ1-1; D is possibly TRBD1 (5 bases). The CDR3 runs to 15 residues. Germline-derived CDR1 and CDR2 are SEHNR and FQNEAQ (reference sequence). Trimming shortened V by 5 bases and J by 1 base, and 14 bases separated the two germline ends. CDR3 bases: TGTGCCAGCAGCCTAGGGGTACAGAAGAACACTGAAGCTTTCTTT. Translated: CASSLGVQKNTEAFF. Full variable domain (rest looked up from reference TRBV7-9 and TRBJ1-1): DTGVSQNPRHKITKRGQNVTFRCDPISEHNRLYWYRQTLGQGPEFLTYFQNEAQLEKSRLLSDRFSAERPKGSFSTLEIQRTEQGDSAMYLCASSLGVQKNTEAFFGQGTRLTVV.

The chain recombines TRBV30 with TRBJ2-3; D not certain. There are 12 residues in the CDR3. Germline CDR1 is GTSNPN and CDR2 is SVGIG (reference sequence). The V and J ends lost 2 bases and 1 base respectively, with 4 bases between them. CDR3 loop: CAWSPGTDTQYF. Here the CDR3 DNA reads TGTGCCTGGAGTCCGGGCACAGATACGCAGTATTTT. Supplemented by reference TRBV30 and TRBJ2-3, the full variable domain reads SQTIHQWPATLVQPVGSPLSLECTVEGTSNPNLYWYRQAAGRGLQLLFYSVGIGQISSEVPQNLSASRPQDRQFILSSKKLLLSDSGFYLCAWSPGTDTQYFGPGTRLTVL.

CDR3: CSARDRGQAFF. The CDR3 coding sequence is TGCAGTGCTAGAGACAGGGGGCAAGCTTTCTTT. V gene TRBV20-1 combines with J gene TRBJ1-1; 8 bases are a match to TRBD1. Germline values: CDR1 DFQATT, CDR2 SNEGSKA (reference sequence). V lost 0 bases and J lost 9; bases outside the gene matches: 0. The CDR3 totals 11 residues.

This clonotype was counted between two and nine times. The chain joins TRBV3-1 to TRBJ1-2; D remains ambiguous. The CDR3 is made up of 12 amino acids. Trimming stripped 3 bases from V and 8 bases from J, with 10 bases between. Germline CDR1 is LGHDT and CDR2 is YNNKEL (reference sequence). The DNA for the CDR3 is TGTGCCAGCAGCCAGGGCCCCGGAGGCTACACCTTC. Translating it yields CASSQGPGGYTF.

The rearrangement uses TRBV12-3 or TRBV12-4 and TRBJ1-2; no definite D call. The CDR3 is 12 amino acids. The germline V and J ends were trimmed by 5 bases and 4 bases, with 8 bases remaining between them. The CDR3 DNA reads TGTGCCAGCAGTCTGAGAACCTATGGCTACACCTTC. It encodes CASSLRTYGYTF.

The chain is built from TRBV20-1 and TRBJ1-2; 8 nucleotides agree with TRBD1. Germline CDR1 reads DFQATT; CDR2 reads SNEGSKA (reference sequence). V lost 6 bases, J lost 4 bases, and 4 bases stayed unmatched. The CDR3 has 12 amino acids. The CDR3 coding sequence is TGCAGTGCCCAAGACAGGGGCTATGGCTACACCTTC. Protein sequence: CSAQDRGYGYTF.

This rearrangement joins TRBV29-1 to TRBJ2-2, with D unresolved. CDR3 size: 14 residues. Germline V CDR1 and CDR2: SQVTM, ANQGSEA. Trimming left V 1 base short and J 1 base short, with 7 bases between. The CDR3 here is CSVEANRNTGELFF. The CDR3, as DNA: TGCAGCGTTGAAGCAAACAGGAACACCGGGGAGCTGTTTTTT.

The chain joins TRBV7-9 to TRBJ1-2; 7 nucleotides align to TRBD1. Germline assignment: CDR1 SEHNR and CDR2 FQNEAQ (reference sequence). V trimming: 1 base; J trimming: 6 bases; junction bases outside the gene matches: 5. The CDR3 has 14 amino acids. This chain's CDR3 is CASSLVPGGDGYTF. The CDR3 DNA reads as TGTGCCAGCAGCTTAGTTCCAGGGGGAGATGGCTACACCTTC.

The rearrangement links TRBV28 to TRBJ2-5, with a weak D call TRBD1 (6 bases). With 11 bases removed from V and 5 bases from J, the gap between germline ends came to 18 bases. Germline CDR1 is MDHEN and CDR2 is SYDVKM. There are 13 residues in the CDR3. The chain's CDR3 is CAGTQVYPETQYF. CDR3 sequence (DNA): TGTGCCGGGACACAAGTTTATCCGGAGACCCAGTACTTC.

The rearrangement links TRBV25-1 to TRBJ2-1, with D maybe TRBD2 (7 bases). The germline V and J ends were trimmed by 6 bases and 3 bases, with 15 bases remaining between them. In germline, CDR1 is MGHDK, CDR2 SYGVNS. The CDR3 covers 15 residues. The chain's CDR3 is CASSRPGGNYNEQFF. The DNA for the CDR3 is TGTGCCAGCAGCCGCCCGGGGGGCAACTACAATGAGCAGTTCTTC. Full variable domain (rest looked up from reference TRBV25-1 and TRBJ2-1): EADIYQTPRYLVIGTGKKITLECSQTMGHDKMYWYQQDPGMELHLIHYSYGVNSTEKGDLSSESTVSRIRTEHFPLTLESARPSHTSQYLCASSRPGGNYNEQFFGPGTRLTVL.

This clonotype has only one observation. J is TRBJ1-1 and V is TRBV25-1, with D possibly TRBD1 on 5 matching bases. The V end lost 4 bases, the J end lost 5 bases, and 14 bases lay between the germline ends. There are 14 residues in the CDR3. CDR1 is MGHDK, CDR2 SYGVNS, per germline. CDR3 region: CASSGEMGRTEAFF. The CDR3 coding sequence is TGTGCCAGCAGTGGTGAGATGGGACGGACTGAAGCTTTCTTT.

The genes are TRBV9 and TRBJ2-7; 7 positions match TRBD2. V trimming: 3 bases; J trimming: 7 bases; junction bases outside the gene matches: 4. The germline V gene has CDR1 SGDLS and CDR2 YYNGEE. This CDR3 spans 12 amino acids. CDR3 DNA: TGTGCCAGCAGCGGACTAGCCGGGGAGCAGTACTTC. This encodes CASSGLAGEQYF.

The CDR3 region has the DNA TGTGCCTGGAGTCCTCTGTGGACTGAAGCTTTCTTT. Protein: CAWSPLWTEAFF. The chain is built from TRBV30 and TRBJ1-1; D is ambiguous. This CDR3 has 12 residues. The germline V gene encodes CDR1 GTSNPN and CDR2 SVGIG (reference sequence). Deletions cut 2 bases from V and 5 bases from J, with 9 bases between.

The chain recombines TRBV30 with TRBJ1-3, with D uncertain. CDR1 GTSNPN and CDR2 SVGIG come from the germline V gene (reference sequence). Trimming stripped 3 bases from V and 0 bases from J, with 6 bases between. This CDR3 is 13 amino acids long. The CDR3 DNA follows: TGTGCCTGGAGCAGCTTCTCTGGAAACACCATATATTTT. Protein: CAWSSFSGNTIYF.

This clonotype was observed a handful of times. V is TRBV6-1 and J is TRBJ2-1, with D possibly being TRBD2 (5 bases). The CDR3 consists of 15 residues. The V and J ends lost 4 bases and 0 bases respectively, with 10 bases between them. CDR1 is MNHNS and CDR2 is SASEGT in the germline V gene. CDR3 sequence: CASSAAGDSYNEQFF. The CDR3 nucleotides are TGTGCCAGCAGTGCGGCCGGGGACTCCTACAATGAGCAGTTCTTC.

This chain uses TRBV9 with TRBJ1-1; D is perhaps TRBD1 (5 bases). Germline V gene sequence: CDR1 SGDLS, CDR2 YYNGEE. There are 16 residues in the CDR3. Trimming took 0 bases from V and 3 from J, leaving 15 bases between them. The CDR3 is CASSVGGYGGYTEAFF. In DNA, the CDR3 is TGTGCCAGCAGCGTAGGGGGGTACGGGGGGTACACTGAAGCTTTCTTT.

The chain employs TRBV9 and TRBJ1-1; D remains unclear. The CDR3 is 14 residues long. V was trimmed by 4 bases and J by 5 bases, leaving 15 bases between them. Germline values: CDR1 SGDLS, CDR2 YYNGEE. CDR3 in DNA: TGTGCCAGCAGCACTCACTCGCAAGGAACTGAAGCTTTCTTT. It translates to CASSTHSQGTEAFF.

The V call is TRBV12-3 or TRBV12-4, the J call TRBJ1-1; unclear D gene. V gave up 3 bases and J gave up 4 bases, with 12 bases separating them. The CDR3 totals 14 residues. The CDR3 nucleotides read TGTGCCAGCAGTTTTAGTCCGGGAGGCACTGAAGCTTTCTTT. It translates to CASSFSPGGTEAFF.